This T cell receptor beta chain appears in the sequencing data of a study of T-cell memory formation after mild COVID-19. Study outcomes and limitations: Whereas later expanders leaned CD4+, clones contracting day 15 to 85 showed a balanced CD4/CD8 makeup.

Of note for this clonotype: Its specificity is unknown.

Germline V gives CDR1 SNHLY, CDR2 FYNNEI. The V end was cut by 1 base, the J end by 2 bases, with 3 bases between. The CDR3 runs 13 residues. From 5'RACE with constant-segment primers came TCR alpha and TCR beta cDNA libraries that carried sample barcodes and UMIs. MiXCR, applied by TCRdb to the 5' RACE reads, yields one record per CDR3 protein. The table lists roughly 340,000 distinct CDR3 sequences, approximately 16% of them singletons. The sequencing sample was made of PBMCs or a T cell subset sorted from them (not recorded which). The chain uses TRBV2 and TRBJ1-5; D is uncertain. The TCR originated in a man aged 18 to 30 who had mild COVID-19 (a few samples of this study predate the infection). Cell type and time point are not known. The CDR3: CASSEGGNQPQHF. Written as DNA, the CDR3 is TGTGCCAGCAGTGAAGGCGGCAATCAGCCCCAGCATTTT.